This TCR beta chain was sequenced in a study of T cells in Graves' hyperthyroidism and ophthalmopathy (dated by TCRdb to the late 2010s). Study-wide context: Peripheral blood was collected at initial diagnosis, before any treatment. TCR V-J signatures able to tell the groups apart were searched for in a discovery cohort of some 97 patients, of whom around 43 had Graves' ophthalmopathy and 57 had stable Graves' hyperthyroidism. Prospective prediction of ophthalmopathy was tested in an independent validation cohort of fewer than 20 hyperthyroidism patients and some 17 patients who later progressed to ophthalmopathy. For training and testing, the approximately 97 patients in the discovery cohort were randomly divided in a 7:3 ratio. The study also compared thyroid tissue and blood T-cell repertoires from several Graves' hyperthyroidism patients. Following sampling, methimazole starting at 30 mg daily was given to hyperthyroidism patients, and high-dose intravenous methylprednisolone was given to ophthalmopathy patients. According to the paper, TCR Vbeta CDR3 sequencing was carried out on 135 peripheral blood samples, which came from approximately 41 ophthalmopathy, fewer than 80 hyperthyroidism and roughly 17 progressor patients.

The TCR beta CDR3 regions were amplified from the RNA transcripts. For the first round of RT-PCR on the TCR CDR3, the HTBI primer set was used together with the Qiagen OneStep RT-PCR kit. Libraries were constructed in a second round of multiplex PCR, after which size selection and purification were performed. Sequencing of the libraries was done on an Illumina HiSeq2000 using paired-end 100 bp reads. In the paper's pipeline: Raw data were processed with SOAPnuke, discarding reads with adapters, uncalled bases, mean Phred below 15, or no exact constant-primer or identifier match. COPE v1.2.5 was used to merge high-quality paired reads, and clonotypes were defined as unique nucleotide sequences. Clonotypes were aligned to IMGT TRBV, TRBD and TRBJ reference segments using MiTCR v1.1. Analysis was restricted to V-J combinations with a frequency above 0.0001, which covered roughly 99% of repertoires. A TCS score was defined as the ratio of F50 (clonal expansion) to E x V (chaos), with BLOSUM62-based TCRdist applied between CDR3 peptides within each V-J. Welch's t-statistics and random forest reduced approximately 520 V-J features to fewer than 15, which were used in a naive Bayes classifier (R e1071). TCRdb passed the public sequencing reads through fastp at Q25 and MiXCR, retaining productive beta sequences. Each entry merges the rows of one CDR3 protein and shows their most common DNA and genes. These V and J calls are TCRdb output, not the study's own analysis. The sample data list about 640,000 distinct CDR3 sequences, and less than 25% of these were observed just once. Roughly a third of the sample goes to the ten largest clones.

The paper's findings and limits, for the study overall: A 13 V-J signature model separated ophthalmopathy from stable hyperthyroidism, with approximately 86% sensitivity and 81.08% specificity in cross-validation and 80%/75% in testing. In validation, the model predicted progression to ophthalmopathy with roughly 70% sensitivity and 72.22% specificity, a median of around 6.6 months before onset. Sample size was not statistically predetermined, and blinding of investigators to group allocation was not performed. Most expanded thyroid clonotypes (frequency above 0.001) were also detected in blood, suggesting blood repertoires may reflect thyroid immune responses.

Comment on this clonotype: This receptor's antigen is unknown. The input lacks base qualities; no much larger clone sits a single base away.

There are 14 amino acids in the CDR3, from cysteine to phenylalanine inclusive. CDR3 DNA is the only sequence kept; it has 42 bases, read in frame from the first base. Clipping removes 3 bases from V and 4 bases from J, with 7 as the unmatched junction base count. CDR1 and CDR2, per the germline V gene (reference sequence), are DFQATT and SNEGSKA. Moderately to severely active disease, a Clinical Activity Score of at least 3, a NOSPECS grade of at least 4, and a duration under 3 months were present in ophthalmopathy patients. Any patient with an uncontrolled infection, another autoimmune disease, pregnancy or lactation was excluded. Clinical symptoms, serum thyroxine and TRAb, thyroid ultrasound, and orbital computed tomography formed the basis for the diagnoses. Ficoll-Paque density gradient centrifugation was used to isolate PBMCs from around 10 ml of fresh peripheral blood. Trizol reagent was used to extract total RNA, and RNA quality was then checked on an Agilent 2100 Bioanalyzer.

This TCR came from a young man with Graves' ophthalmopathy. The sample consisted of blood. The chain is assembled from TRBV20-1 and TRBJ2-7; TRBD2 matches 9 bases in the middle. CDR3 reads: CSASSLAGPYEQYF. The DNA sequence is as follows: TGCAGTGCTAGTTCCCTAGCGGGGCCGTACGAGCAGTACTTC.